This T cell receptor (beta chain) was identified in a study of T cell responses to AZD1222 COVID-19 vaccine. Study-level findings and limits: It should be noted that donors were predominantly white British and more often female, and clonal diversity was possibly underestimated. Close to half of spike-specific TCRs reportedly recognize unmutated variant regions.

Worth noting for this clone: Its antigen is not identified.

The CDR3 runs 12 residues. Per the germline V gene, CDR1 is KGHSH and CDR2 is LQKENI. V gave up 6 bases and J gave up 7 bases; unmatched junction bases: 4. TCRdb keeps only in-frame clones here, not all; method: immunoSEQ multiplex PCR. The table shows around 120,000 clones, with about 90% occurring only once. This receptor was identified in an adult in good health. J is TRBJ1-2 and V is TRBV18; 8 bases align to TRBD1. The sample consisted of peripheral blood, taken on day 0 of AZD1222 vaccination. The CDR3 is CASSPGGLGYTF. CDR3 DNA sequence: TGTGCCAGCTCGCCAGGGGGCCTTGGCTACACCTTC.